This T cell receptor beta chain stems from a study of cytomegalovirus exposure and HLA in healthy donors. Study in general: The approximately 110 validation repertoires, a later analysis reported, used the same platform as the roughly 660 repertoires from the first cohort.

About this clone: What it recognizes is unknown.

Overall study results and limits: Three of the chains that were CMV-associated were confirmed in vitro to be specific for CMV antigens. According to a subsequent analysis, TCR clusters identified in the first cohort showed a tendency to co-occur across the 100 to 150 validation repertoires. The study designated roughly 150 TCR beta chains cytomegalovirus-associated.

Generated by immunoSEQ multiplex PCR, the TCRdb table keeps only in-frame clones and is missing some. The sample records about 130,000 clones, roughly nine tenths being singletons. The receptor was isolated from a man aged 25-40 years in good health and CMV-seronegative. The specimen was PBMCs.

CDR3 DNA sequence: TGCGCCAGCAGCCAAGATGGAGCAAGCTCCTATAATTCACCCCTCCACTTT. This gives the protein CASSQDGASSYNSPLHF. The gene calls are TRBV4-1 and TRBJ1-6; D is ambiguous. The germline CDR1 and CDR2 sequences are MGHRA and YSYEKL. With 0 bases removed from V and 0 bases from J, the gap between germline ends came to 9 bases. The CDR3 is made up of 17 amino acids.